A few counts support the clone carrying this T cell receptor beta chain. No antigen is known for it. The sample is drawn from a study of T cells in Graves' hyperthyroidism and ophthalmopathy. Study-wide results and caveats: Using 13 V-J features, a model discriminated ophthalmopathy from stable hyperthyroidism.

The J segment lost 10 bases and the V segment lost 7 bases, leaving 18 bases of the junction unmatched. This CDR3 contains 17 residues. From germline, CDR1 is MDHEN and CDR2 SYDVKM. Fresh 10 ml peripheral blood yielded PBMCs. It was RNA transcripts that yielded the amplified TCR beta CDR3 regions. HTBI primers were employed in a first-round RT-PCR of the TCR CDR3. TCRdb reanalysed the multiplex PCR reads using MiXCR and keeps one entry per CDR3 protein. The sample holds about 640,000 distinct CDR3 sequences, roughly 15% seen once. This TCR was recovered from a woman between 45 and 65 years old with Graves' ophthalmopathy. Sequenced sample: blood. The V and J genes are TRBV28 and TRBJ2-2; 10 bases align to TRBD2. CDR3 nucleotides: TGTGCCAGCACCCGTTCTAGTACTAGCGGGAACGTTGCGGAGCTGTTTTTT. Translated: CASTRSSTSGNVAELFF.